One and the same sample provided the 20 T cell receptor beta chains below, sequenced in a study of shared clonotypes between healthy human individuals. Data came from immunoSEQ multiplex PCR; TCRdb stores just in-frame clones and leaves some out. The sample contains about 470,000 clones, more than 75% of which appear only once. Source material: PBMCs. The origin of the receptors is a woman in her thirties or forties in good health. Some clones in this sample may be carry-over from other donors' samples.

This chain uses TRBV19 with TRBJ2-1; no definite D call. CDR1 is LNHDA and CDR2 is SQIVND in the germline V gene (reference sequence). Trimming shortened V by 5 bases and J by 0 bases, and 5 bases separated the two germline ends. The CDR3 extends over 13 amino acids. The CDR3: CASSPSSYNEQFF. The CDR3 DNA sequence: TGTGCCAGTAGTCCAAGCTCCTACAATGAGCAGTTCTTC.

CDR3 loop: CASSVAPGFYGYTF. CDR3 nucleotides: TGTGCCAGCAGCGTAGCCCCGGGTTTTTATGGCTACACCTTC. The chain joins TRBV9 to TRBJ1-2; D gene ambiguous. V lost 0 bases and J lost 5, with 11 bases in between. The CDR3 is 14 residues long. Germline loops: CDR1 SGDLS, CDR2 YYNGEE.

This rearrangement joins TRBV7-9 to TRBJ2-7; D uncertain. The CDR3 runs 12 residues. Germline V gene data show CDR1 as SEHNR and CDR2 as FQNEAQ (reference sequence). With 5 bases removed from V and 2 bases from J, the gap between germline ends came to 7 bases. CDR3 protein: CASSPHPYEQYF. CDR3 sequence (DNA): TGTGCCAGCAGCCCCCATCCCTACGAGCAGTACTTC.

Comment on this clone: It may be a read error: a sequence one base away is much more abundant. The chain uses TRBV5-5 and TRBJ1-5; D not resolved. Trimming took off 2 bases at V and 0 bases at J, with 6 bases between the two ends. The CDR3 is 14 residues long. Germline V gives CDR1 SGHKS, CDR2 YYEKEE (reference sequence). The DNA of the CDR3 is TGTGCCAGCAGCTTACATTATAGCAATCAGCCCCAGCATTTT. Protein product: CASSLHYSNQPQHF.

The V gene is TRBV30, the J gene TRBJ1-6, with 8 bases fitting TRBD1. V trimming: 2 bases; J trimming: 8 bases; junction bases outside the gene matches: 5. Germline values: CDR1 GTSNPN, CDR2 SVGIG (reference sequence). The CDR3 sequence is 14 residues long. The CDR3 spells CAWSRGTGDSPLHF. DNA for the CDR3: TGTGCCTGGAGTCGAGGGACAGGAGATTCACCCCTCCACTTT. Full variable domain (remainder filled in from reference TRBV30 and TRBJ1-6): SQTIHQWPATLVQPVGSPLSLECTVEGTSNPNLYWYRQAAGRGLQLLFYSVGIGQISSEVPQNLSASRPQDRQFILSSKKLLLSDSGFYLCAWSRGTGDSPLHFGNGTRLTVT.

The rearrangement links TRBV30 to TRBJ1-6; no clear D gene. Germline V gives CDR1 GTSNPN, CDR2 SVGIG (reference sequence). Trimming shortened V by 3 bases and J by 4 bases, and 7 bases separated the two germline ends. The CDR3 is made up of 13 amino acids. CDR3 nucleotide sequence: TGTGCCTGGAGGGGAGAGTATAATTCACCCCTCCACTTT. Residues: CAWRGEYNSPLHF.

This clone was picked up many times. The chain links TRBV4-3 to TRBJ2-7; D might be TRBD2 (6 bases). This CDR3 comprises 15 residues. The germline gives CDR1 LGHNA, CDR2 YSLEER. Between the trimmed V and J ends, which lost 0 bases and 6 bases, there was a span of 15 bases. CDR3 nucleotides: TGCGCCAGCAGCCAAGAGATCGGGAGTTCCGGCGAGCAGTACTTC. As protein: CASSQEIGSSGEQYF.

The chain is built from TRBV5-1 and TRBJ1-2; 7 positions match TRBD1. V lost 10 bases and J lost 8; bases outside the gene matches: 8. The CDR3 consists of 11 residues. The germline gives CDR1 SGHRS, CDR2 YFSETQ. In DNA, the CDR3 is TGCGCCCCGCACAGGGGAAGGGGCTACACCTTC. Amino acid sequence: CAPHRGRGYTF.

This chain links TRBV5-1 with TRBJ2-5; D is tentatively TRBD1 or TRBD2 (5 bases each). Germline loops: CDR1 SGHRS, CDR2 YFSETQ. V was shortened by 4 bases and J by 3 bases, with 13 bases between the two germline ends. The CDR3 consists of 14 residues. This CDR3 is CASSLRDPKETQYF. The CDR3 region has the DNA TGCGCCAGCAGCCTCCGGGACCCAAAAGAGACCCAGTACTTC.

Only a few counts were recorded for this clone. Other DNA sequences of this sample code for an identical CDR3. The V and J genes are TRBV13 and TRBJ2-7; D is possibly TRBD1 (6 bases). Germline values: CDR1 PRHDT, CDR2 FYEKMQ (reference sequence). This CDR3 region has 14 residues. Trimming left V 2 bases short and J 3 bases short, with 11 bases between. CDR3 bases: TGTGCCAGCAGCTTAAAAGACAGGCGCTACGAGCAGTACTTC. Its protein is CASSLKDRRYEQYF.

V and J are TRBV7-2 and TRBJ2-1, with TRBD2 identical over 15 bases. V shed 3 bases, J shed 8 bases, and the junction held 5 bases outside the gene matches. Germline V gene data show CDR1 as SGHTA and CDR2 as FQGNSA. The CDR3 spans 16 residues. CDR3 nucleotides: TGTGCCAGCAGCTTGGCCGGGACTAGCGGGAGGCATGAGCAGTTCTTC. It is translated as CASSLAGTSGRHEQFF.

The rearrangement joins TRBV28 to TRBJ2-7; 10 bases fit TRBD1. There are 14 residues in the CDR3. Germline CDR1 MDHEN, CDR2 SYDVKM. With V trimmed by 4 bases and J by 5 bases, 5 bases remained unmatched. The chain's CDR3 is CASSSDRGINEQYF. CDR3 DNA: TGTGCCAGCAGTTCGGACAGGGGGATCAACGAGCAGTACTTC.

This chain links TRBV29-1 with TRBJ2-1, with 9 nucleotides matching TRBD2. V shed 4 bases and J 3 bases; nucleotides not matched to a gene: 16. CDR1 and CDR2 (germline): SQVTM, ANQGSEA. There are 18 residues in the CDR3. This CDR3 reads CSVVPLKSGTSNYNEQFF. The CDR3 DNA reads TGCAGCGTTGTCCCGCTTAAGTCCGGGACTAGCAACTACAATGAGCAGTTCTTC.

The rearrangement joins TRBV5-4 to TRBJ2-3; 8 nucleotides align to TRBD2. The CDR3 runs 14 residues. The germline V gene encodes CDR1 SGHNT and CDR2 YYREEE (reference sequence). J lost 3 bases, V lost 2 bases, and 2 bases had no gene match. CDR3 in DNA: TGTGCCAGCAGCTTTAGCGGGGTTACAGATACGCAGTATTTT. This gives the protein CASSFSGVTDTQYF.

V and J are TRBV27 and TRBJ2-3, with D maybe TRBD1 (5 bases). The CDR3 has 21 residues. Trimming removed 6 bases at V and 2 bases at J, with 33 bases between. The germline V gene encodes CDR1 MNHEY and CDR2 SMNVEV (reference sequence). The CDR3 region is CASRKTPRASPRMAHTDTQYF. The CDR3 coding sequence is TGTGCCAGCAGAAAAACCCCCAGGGCCTCCCCACGGATGGCCCACACAGATACGCAGTATTTT.

This clone is a singleton in its sample. This chain connects TRBV4-3 to TRBJ2-3; D remains ambiguous. V gave up 1 base and J gave up 6 bases, with 11 bases separating them. The V gene's germline CDR1 is LGHNA and CDR2 YSLEER. The CDR3 contains 14 residues. CDR3 nucleotide sequence: TGCGCCAGCAGCCAAGGTCTTATGGCGGATACGCAGTATTTT. This encodes CASSQGLMADTQYF.

To note about this clone: Distinct nucleotide sequences in the sample also encode this CDR3. CDR3: CAIRDTDTQYF. In DNA form, the CDR3 reads TGTGCCATCAGAGACACAGATACGCAGTATTTT. The chain couples TRBV10-3 to TRBJ2-3; D gene uncertain. This CDR3 is 11 amino acids long. Germline CDR1 is ENHRY and CDR2 is SYGVKD. Trimming stripped 6 bases from V and 2 bases from J, with 3 bases between.

The genes are TRBV11-3 and TRBJ2-4; 14 bases are a match to TRBD2. The germline gives CDR1 SGHNT, CDR2 YENEEA. Losses at the gene ends were 5 bases for V and 0 bases for J; bases not matched to a gene: 9. CDR3 length equals 19 residues. For the CDR3, the DNA is TGTGCCAGCAGCCCCGGGACTAGCGGGAGTGGCCGAGCCAAAAACATTCAGTACTTC. Its translation: CASSPGTSGSGRAKNIQYF.

This clone came up once. This chain uses TRBV21-1 with TRBJ2-1; the table gives TRBD2 as D, unverified against the DNA. TRBV21-1 corresponds to a pseudogene. The length of the CDR3 is 17 residues. CDR3 in DNA: TGTGCCCGCAGCTCAATCTTCTGTCTAGCGTGGGGGGGCGAGCAGTTCTTC. It specifies CARSSIFCLAWGGEQFF.

In this sample, this clone turned up many times. The rearrangement links TRBV7-9 to TRBJ2-7; D remains ambiguous. Trimming removed 5 bases at V and 2 bases at J, with 4 bases between. There are 11 residues in the CDR3. CDR1 SEHNR and CDR2 FQNEAQ come from the germline V gene (reference sequence). CDR3 bases: TGTGCCAGCAGCAGGACCTACGAGCAGTACTTC. Residues: CASSRTYEQYF.